This TCR beta chain stems from a study of blood T cell repertoires in COVID-19 (dated by TCRdb to 2019 to 2021). Turning to the overall study: The collaborator samples originated in the United States, Italy and Spain and spanned the acute and convalescent phases of COVID-19. Where available, HLA class I and class II types were taken from metadata supplied by the sample provider and were not determined by assay-based typing. The repertoires were made available in a free public database intended to serve as a resource for research on the immune response to SARS-CoV-2. A de-identified subject ID, COVID-19 status, age in years and sex were almost always included in the sample metadata. The samples were drawn from the first 160 participants of the ongoing ImmuneRACE study and from about 1,200 subjects provided by 6 global collaborators. The prospective study material was composed of cDNA or gDNA derived from T cells, B-cell-depleted T cells, or PBMCs. Subjects who had been exposed to COVID-19, were actively infected with it, or had recovered from it provided the deeply sampled blood TCRbeta repertoires that made up the dataset.

Broad study findings and their caveats: How much clinical and demographic metadata was included differed by source and by participant, and the metadata was provided uncurated.

Each collaborating institution followed its own protocols to collect whole blood in K2EDTA tubes. Collaborator samples were shipped for TCRbeta analysis as frozen whole blood, isolated PBMCs, or DNA extracted from either sample type. The immunoSEQ Assay, a bias-controlled multiplex PCR, was used to amplify TCRbeta CDR3 regions from genomic DNA. Per the original workflow: The number of nucleated cells in each sample was estimated by amplification of reference gene primers within the assay. Sequence reads were collapsed and filtered to measure the absolute abundance of every unique TCRbeta CDR3 rearrangement. For each sample, productive Simpson clonality was calculated by taking the square root of Simpson's diversity index across productive rearrangements. Entries here come from immuneACCESS through TCRdb and include only in-frame sequences with V and J called. Some clones fail to appear in such tables; in the studies checked, an unresolved V gene covers under half of the shortfall, and the cause of the remainder is unknown. V, J and clone size are taken as reported in that table, and D and trimming were inferred from the DNA itself. The sample table records some 250,000 clones; 81% of these occur just once. About 3.2% of the sample is in the top ten clones.

As concerns this clone: Its antigen is still unknown. Per-nucleotide qualities are absent, and no much larger clonotype sits a single base away.

The germline V gene (reference sequence) supplies CDR1 LGHDT and CDR2 YNNKEL. The CDR3 has 14 amino acids, counting the end cysteine and phenylalanine. The read is trimmed to its CDR3 DNA, 42 bases read in frame from base 1. Unmatched junction bases come to 3, with V trimmed by 2 bases and J by 3 bases. The chain is encoded by TRBV3-1 (or the pseudogene TRBV3-2) joined to TRBJ1-2; 7 bases in between match TRBD1. This receptor was taken from a woman between 55 and 75 years old with active or convalescent COVID-19. Material: peripheral blood. The nucleotides are TGTGCCAGCAGCCAACGGGACAGAGACTATGGCTACACCTTC. Its translation is CASSQRDRDYGYTF.